This T cell receptor (beta chain) stems from a study of T cell repertoires in cytomegalovirus infection. Overall study: Public TCR beta signatures indicated both CMV infection and matching HLA type.

One entry per CDR3 protein, called by TCRdb with MiXCR from the reads. This table has around 71,000 distinct CDR3 sequences, approximately 22% appearing once. About this clonotype: Antigen: not known.

CDR3 length: 15 residues. Germline CDR1 and CDR2: MNHEY and SVGEGT. With 2 bases clipped from V and 7 bases from J, the junction kept 4 bases outside the gene matches. This TCR came from a human donor in good health (CMV status not recorded). Some clones in this sample may be carry-over from other donors' samples. Sequenced material: CD8+ T cells from cultured PBMCs, taken from culture after CMV antigen stimulation. The rearrangement links TRBV6-2 or TRBV6-3 to TRBJ2-2; 10 nucleotides align to TRBD2. DNA of the CDR3: TGTGCCAGCAGTTACATCGGACTAGCGGTCGGGGAGCTGTTTTTT. Residues: CASSYIGLAVGELFF.